This T cell receptor beta chain emerged from a study of OX40 agonist ivuxolimab in advanced cancers. Produced via immunoSEQ multiplex PCR; TCRdb's table is partial and in-frame only. The top ten clones hold 6.9% of a sample with 45,000 to 70,000 clones, roughly 90% of them seen once. This receptor was obtained from an adult with an advanced solid tumor such as melanoma, head and neck, liver or kidney cancer. Material: CD4+ or CD8+ T cells sorted from blood, obtained in a trial of the OX40 agonist ivuxolimab.

Here the CDR3 reads CASSKGGSYNEQFF. The CDR3, as DNA: TGTGCCAGCTCAAAGGGGGGCTCCTACAATGAGCAGTTCTTC. V gene TRBV18 combines with J gene TRBJ2-1; D assignment may be TRBD1 or TRBD2 (6 bases each). Germline CDR1 and CDR2: KGHSH and LQKENI. This CDR3 is 14 amino acids long. Trimming took 5 bases from V and 0 from J, leaving 8 bases between them.